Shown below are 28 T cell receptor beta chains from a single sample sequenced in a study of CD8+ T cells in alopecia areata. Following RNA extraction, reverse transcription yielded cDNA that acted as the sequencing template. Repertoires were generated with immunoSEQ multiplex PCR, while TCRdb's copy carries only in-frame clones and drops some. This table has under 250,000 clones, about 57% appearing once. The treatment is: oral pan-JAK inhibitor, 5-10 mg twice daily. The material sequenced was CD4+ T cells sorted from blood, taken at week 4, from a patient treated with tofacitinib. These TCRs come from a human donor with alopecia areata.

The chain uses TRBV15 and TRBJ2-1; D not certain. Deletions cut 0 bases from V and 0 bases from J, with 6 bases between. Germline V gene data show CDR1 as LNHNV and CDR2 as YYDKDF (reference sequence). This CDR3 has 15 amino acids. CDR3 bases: TGTGCCACCAGCAGAGAAGTGGGCTCCTACAATGAGCAGTTCTTC. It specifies CATSREVGSYNEQFF.

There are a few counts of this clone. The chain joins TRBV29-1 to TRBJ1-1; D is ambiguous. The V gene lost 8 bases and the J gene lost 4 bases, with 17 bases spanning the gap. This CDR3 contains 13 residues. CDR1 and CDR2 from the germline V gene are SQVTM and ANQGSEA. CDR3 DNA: TGCAGCTACACAGTTATGGGCGGCACTGAAGCTTTCTTT. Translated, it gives CSYTVMGGTEAFF.

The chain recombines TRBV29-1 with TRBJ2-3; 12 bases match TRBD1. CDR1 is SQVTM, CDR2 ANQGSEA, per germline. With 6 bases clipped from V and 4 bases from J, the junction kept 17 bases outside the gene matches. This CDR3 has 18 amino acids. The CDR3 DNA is TGCAGCGTCCCGGGACAGGGGGCATCTCTTGGTAGGGCAGATACGCAGTATTTT. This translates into CSVPGQGASLGRADTQYF.

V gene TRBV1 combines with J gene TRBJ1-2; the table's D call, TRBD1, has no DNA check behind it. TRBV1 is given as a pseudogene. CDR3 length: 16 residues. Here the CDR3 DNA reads TGCACCAGCAGCCAAGGGATCAGGGGGCCTAACTATGGCTACACCTTC. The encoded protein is CTSSQGIRGPNYGYTF.

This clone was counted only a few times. The CDR3 bases are TGTGCCAGTACCCCCGCCCCCCCTCTAGCCAAAAACATTCAGTACTTC. Translated, it gives CASTPAPPLAKNIQYF. The chain has TRBV19 and TRBJ2-4; D not resolved. The V and J ends lost 7 bases and 0 bases respectively, with 16 bases between them. CDR3 size: 16 residues. Per germline, CDR1 LNHDA and CDR2 SQIVND (reference sequence).

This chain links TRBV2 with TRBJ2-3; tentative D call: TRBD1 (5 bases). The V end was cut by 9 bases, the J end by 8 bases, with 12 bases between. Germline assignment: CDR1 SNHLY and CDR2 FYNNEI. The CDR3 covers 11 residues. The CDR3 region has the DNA TGTGCCAGATCTACCGACAGTACGCAGTATTTT. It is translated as CARSTDSTQYF.

Written as DNA, the CDR3 is TGTGCCAGTACCCAGGGTTTGGGAGATGGCTACACCTTC. Its protein is CASTQGLGDGYTF. The rearrangement links TRBV19 to TRBJ1-2; D is perhaps TRBD1 (5 bases). Per the germline V gene, CDR1 is LNHDA and CDR2 is SQIVND (reference sequence). Trimming pared 7 bases from V and 6 bases from J, leaving 15 bases between. The CDR3 has 13 amino acids.

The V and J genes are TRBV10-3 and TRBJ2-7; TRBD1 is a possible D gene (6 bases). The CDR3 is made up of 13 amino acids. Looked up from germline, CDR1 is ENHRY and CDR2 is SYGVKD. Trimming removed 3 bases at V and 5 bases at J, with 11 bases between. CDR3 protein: CAISDSPGDEQYF. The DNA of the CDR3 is TGTGCCATCAGTGATTCCCCAGGGGACGAGCAGTACTTC.

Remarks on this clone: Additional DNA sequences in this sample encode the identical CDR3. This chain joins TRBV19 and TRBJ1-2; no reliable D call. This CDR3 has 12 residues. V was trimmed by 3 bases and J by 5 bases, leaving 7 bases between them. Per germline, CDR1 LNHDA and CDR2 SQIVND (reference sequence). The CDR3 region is CASSIRDYGYTF. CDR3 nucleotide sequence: TGTGCCAGTAGTATCCGGGATTATGGCTACACCTTC.

Here the CDR3 reads CAWRHLLGAGETQYF. The DNA of the CDR3 is TGTGCCTGGAGGCATTTGCTGGGGGCGGGAGAGACCCAGTACTTC. The chain links TRBV30 to TRBJ2-5, with D possibly TRBD1 on 6 matching bases. From germline, CDR1 is GTSNPN and CDR2 SVGIG (reference sequence). CDR3 length: 15 residues. Trimming took off 3 bases at V and 4 bases at J, with 18 bases between the two ends.

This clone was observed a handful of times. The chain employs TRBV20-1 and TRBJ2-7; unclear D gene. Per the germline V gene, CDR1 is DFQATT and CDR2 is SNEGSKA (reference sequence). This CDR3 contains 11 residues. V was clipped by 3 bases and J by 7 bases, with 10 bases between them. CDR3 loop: CSASLLGEQYF. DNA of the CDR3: TGCAGTGCTAGTCTCTTAGGGGAGCAGTACTTC.

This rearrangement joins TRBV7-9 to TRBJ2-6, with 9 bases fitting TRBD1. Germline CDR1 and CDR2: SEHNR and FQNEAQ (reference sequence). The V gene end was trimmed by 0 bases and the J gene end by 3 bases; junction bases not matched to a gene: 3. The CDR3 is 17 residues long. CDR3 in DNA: TGTGCCAGCAGCTTAGCGGGACAGGGTTTTGGGGCCAACGTCCTGACTTTC. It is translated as CASSLAGQGFGANVLTF.

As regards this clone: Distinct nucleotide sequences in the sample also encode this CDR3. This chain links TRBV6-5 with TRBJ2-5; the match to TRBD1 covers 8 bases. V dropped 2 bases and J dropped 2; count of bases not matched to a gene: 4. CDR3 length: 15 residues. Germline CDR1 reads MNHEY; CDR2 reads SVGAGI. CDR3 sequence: CASSYGGTGQETQYF. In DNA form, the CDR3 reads TGTGCCAGCAGTTACGGGGGGACAGGACAAGAGACCCAGTACTTC.

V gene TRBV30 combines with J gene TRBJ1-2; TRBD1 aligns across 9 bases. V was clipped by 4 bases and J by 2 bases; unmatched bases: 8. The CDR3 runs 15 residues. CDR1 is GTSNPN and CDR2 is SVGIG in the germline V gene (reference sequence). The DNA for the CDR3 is TGTGCCTGGACAAGGCGGGACAGGGCGAACTATGGCTACACCTTC. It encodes CAWTRRDRANYGYTF. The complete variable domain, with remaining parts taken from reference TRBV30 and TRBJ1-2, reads SQTIHQWPATLVQPVGSPLSLECTVEGTSNPNLYWYRQAAGRGLQLLFYSVGIGQISSEVPQNLSASRPQDRQFILSSKKLLLSDSGFYLCAWTRRDRANYGYTFGSGTRLTVV.

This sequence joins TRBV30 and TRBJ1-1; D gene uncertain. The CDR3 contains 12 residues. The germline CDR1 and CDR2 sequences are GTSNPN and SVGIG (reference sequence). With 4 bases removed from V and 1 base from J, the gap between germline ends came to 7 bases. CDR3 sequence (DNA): TGTGCCTGGAAGGGTCCGAACACTGAAGCTTTCTTT. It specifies CAWKGPNTEAFF.

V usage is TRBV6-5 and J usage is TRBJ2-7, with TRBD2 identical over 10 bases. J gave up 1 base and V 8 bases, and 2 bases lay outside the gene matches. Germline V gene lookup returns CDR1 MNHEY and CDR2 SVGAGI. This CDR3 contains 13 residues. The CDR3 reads CASGGLASYEQYF. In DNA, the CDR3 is TGTGCCAGCGGGGGACTAGCGTCCTACGAGCAGTACTTC.

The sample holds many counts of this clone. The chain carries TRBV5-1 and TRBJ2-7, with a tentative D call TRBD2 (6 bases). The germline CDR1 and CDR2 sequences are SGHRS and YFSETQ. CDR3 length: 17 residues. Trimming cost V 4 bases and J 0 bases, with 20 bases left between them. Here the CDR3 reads CASSTKGSGHVSYEQYF. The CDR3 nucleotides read TGCGCCAGCAGCACTAAAGGTAGCGGTCACGTCTCCTACGAGCAGTACTTC.

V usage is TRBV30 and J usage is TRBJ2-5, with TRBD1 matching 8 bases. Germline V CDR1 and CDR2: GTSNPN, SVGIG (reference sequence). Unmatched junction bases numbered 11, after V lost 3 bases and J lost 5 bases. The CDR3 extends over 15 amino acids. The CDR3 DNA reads TGTGCCTGGAGAAAAGGACAGGGACCTAGGGAGACCCAGTACTTC. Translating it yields CAWRKGQGPRETQYF.

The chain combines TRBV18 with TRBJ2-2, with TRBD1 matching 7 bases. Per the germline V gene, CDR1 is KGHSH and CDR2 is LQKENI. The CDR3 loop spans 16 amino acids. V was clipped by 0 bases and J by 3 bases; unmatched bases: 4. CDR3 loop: CASSPPGDRDTGELFF. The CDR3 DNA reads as TGTGCCAGCTCACCACCCGGAGACAGGGACACCGGGGAGCTGTTTTTT.

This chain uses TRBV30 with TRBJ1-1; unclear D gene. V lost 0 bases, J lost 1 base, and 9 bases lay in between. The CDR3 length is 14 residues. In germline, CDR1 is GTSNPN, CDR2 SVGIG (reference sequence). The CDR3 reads CAWSVLQRNTEAFF. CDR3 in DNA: TGTGCCTGGAGTGTACTCCAGCGGAACACTGAAGCTTTCTTT.

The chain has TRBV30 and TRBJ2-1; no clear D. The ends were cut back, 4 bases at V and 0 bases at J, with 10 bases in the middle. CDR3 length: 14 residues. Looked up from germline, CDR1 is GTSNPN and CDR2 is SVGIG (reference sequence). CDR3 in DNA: TGTGCCTGGATTCCGGTGAGCTCCTACAATGAGCAGTTCTTC. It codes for CAWIPVSSYNEQFF.

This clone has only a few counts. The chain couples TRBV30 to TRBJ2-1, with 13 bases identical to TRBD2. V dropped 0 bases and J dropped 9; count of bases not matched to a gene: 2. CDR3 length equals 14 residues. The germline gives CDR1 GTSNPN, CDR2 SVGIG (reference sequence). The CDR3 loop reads CAWSVLAGGREQFF. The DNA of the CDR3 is TGTGCCTGGAGTGTACTAGCGGGGGGGCGTGAGCAGTTCTTC.

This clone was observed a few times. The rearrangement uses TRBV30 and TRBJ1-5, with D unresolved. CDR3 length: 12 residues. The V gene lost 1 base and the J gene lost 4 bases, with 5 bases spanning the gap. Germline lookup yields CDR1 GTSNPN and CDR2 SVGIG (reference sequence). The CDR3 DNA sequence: TGTGCCTGGAGTGACCGGAATCAGCCCCAGCATTTT. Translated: CAWSDRNQPQHF.

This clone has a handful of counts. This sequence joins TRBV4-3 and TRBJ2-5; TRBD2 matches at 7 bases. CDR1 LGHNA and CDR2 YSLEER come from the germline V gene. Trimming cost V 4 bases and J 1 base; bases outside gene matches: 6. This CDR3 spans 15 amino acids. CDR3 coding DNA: TGCGCCAGCAGCCCCAGCGGGAAAACCCAAGAGACCCAGTACTTC. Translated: CASSPSGKTQETQYF.

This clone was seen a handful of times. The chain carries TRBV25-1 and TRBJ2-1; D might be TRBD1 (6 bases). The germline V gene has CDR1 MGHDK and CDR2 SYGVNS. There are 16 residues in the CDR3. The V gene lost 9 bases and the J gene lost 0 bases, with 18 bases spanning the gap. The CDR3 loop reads CASAPDRLSSYNEQFF. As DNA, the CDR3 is TGTGCCAGTGCACCCGACAGGCTCAGCTCCTACAATGAGCAGTTCTTC.

The CDR3 sequence is CASSTQTKNIQYF. CDR3 sequence (DNA): TGTGCCAGTAGTACCCAGACCAAAAACATTCAGTACTTC. The chain uses TRBV19 and TRBJ2-4; D call uncertain. V was trimmed by 4 bases and J by 2 bases, leaving 6 bases between them. Germline CDR1 is LNHDA and CDR2 is SQIVND (reference sequence). The CDR3 is made up of 13 amino acids.

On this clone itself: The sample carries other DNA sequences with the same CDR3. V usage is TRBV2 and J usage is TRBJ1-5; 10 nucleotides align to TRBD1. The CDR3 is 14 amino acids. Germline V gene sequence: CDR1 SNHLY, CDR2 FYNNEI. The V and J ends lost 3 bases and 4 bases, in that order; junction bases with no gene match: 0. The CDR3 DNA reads TGTGCCAGCAGTGAGGACAGGGGGAATCAGCCCCAGCATTTT. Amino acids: CASSEDRGNQPQHF. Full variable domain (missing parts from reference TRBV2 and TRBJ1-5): EPEVTQTPSHQVTQMGQEVILRCVPISNHLYFYWYRQILGQKVEFLVSFYNNEISEKSEIFDDQFSVERPDGSNFTLKIRSTKLEDSAMYFCASSEDRGNQPQHFGDGTRLSIL.

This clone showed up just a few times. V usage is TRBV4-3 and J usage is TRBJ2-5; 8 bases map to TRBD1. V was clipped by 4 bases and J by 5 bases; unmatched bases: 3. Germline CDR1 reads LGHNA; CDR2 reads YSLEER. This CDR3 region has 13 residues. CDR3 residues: CASSLRTGETQYF. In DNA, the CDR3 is TGCGCCAGCAGCCTAAGGACAGGGGAGACCCAGTACTTC.